The 22 T cell receptor beta chains given below trace back to one sample, sequenced in a study of shared clonotypes between healthy human individuals. Clones were read by immunoSEQ multiplex PCR, and TCRdb kept only the in-frame ones, dropping some. The sample consists of 750,000 to 1,000,000 clones, 80% to 95% of them appearing once. Only CD45RO-negative cells positively selected for CCR7 counted as naive CD8 cells, so terminally differentiated effector memory CD45RA+ cells were excluded. The specimen was naive CD8+ T cells sorted from blood. The receptors come from a man younger than 40 in good health.

V and J are TRBV7-2 and TRBJ2-1; tentative D call: TRBD1 (6 bases). Germline CDR1 is SGHTA and CDR2 is FQGNSA. The CDR3 is made up of 15 amino acids. With 5 bases removed from V and 0 bases from J, the gap between germline ends came to 11 bases. The DNA of the CDR3 is TGTGCCAGCAGCCCAAGGGGGAACTCCTACAATGAGCAGTTCTTC. This gives the protein CASSPRGNSYNEQFF.

This sequence joins TRBV19 and TRBJ1-5; D may be TRBD1 (5 bases). The germline gives CDR1 LNHDA, CDR2 SQIVND (reference sequence). CDR3 length: 15 residues. V was pared by 3 bases and J by 0 bases, with 9 bases between. The CDR3 loop is CASSIGAASNQPQHF. For the CDR3, the DNA is TGTGCCAGTAGTATCGGGGCAGCTAGCAATCAGCCCCAGCATTTT. Variable domain in full (rest from reference TRBV19 and TRBJ1-5): DGGITQSPKYLFRKEGQNVTLSCEQNLNHDAMYWYRQDPGQGLRLIYYSQIVNDFQKGDIAEGYSVSREKKESFPLTVTSAQKNPTAFYLCASSIGAASNQPQHFGDGTRLSIL.

The V call is TRBV11-2, the J call TRBJ2-1; 10 nucleotides line up with TRBD2. This CDR3 is built from 17 residues. Trimming removed 5 bases from V and 7 bases from J; junction bases left unmatched: 14. Germline CDR1 is SGHAT and CDR2 is FQNNGV. As DNA, the CDR3 is TGTGCCAGCAGCCCACGACCGGGACTAGCGAGACAGAATGAGCAGTTCTTC. Translated, it gives CASSPRPGLARQNEQFF.

This chain links TRBV7-6 with TRBJ2-2; no reliable D call. Trimming took off 5 bases at V and 4 bases at J, with 14 bases between the two ends. Germline lookup yields CDR1 SGHVS and CDR2 FNYEAQ. This CDR3 has 15 residues. CDR3: CASSPLSLVTGELFF. The CDR3 bases are TGTGCCAGCAGCCCCTTAAGTTTAGTCACCGGGGAGCTGTTTTTT.

This chain uses TRBV5-4 with TRBJ1-1; D is unclear. Germline V CDR1 and CDR2: SGHNT, YYREEE (reference sequence). The length of the CDR3 is 14 residues. Trimming removed 4 bases at V and 4 bases at J, with 14 bases between. The CDR3 reads CASSNSATLTEAFF. CDR3 sequence (DNA): TGTGCCAGCAGCAACTCCGCTACCCTCACTGAAGCTTTCTTT.

This chain uses TRBV7-8 with TRBJ2-1; D unresolved. The CDR3 has 13 residues. Trimming removed 3 bases from V and 8 bases from J, with 11 bases in between. Germline-derived CDR1 and CDR2 are SGHVS and FQNEAQ. CDR3 sequence (DNA): TGTGCCAGCAGCTTTTCAAGCGTCTATGAGCAGTTCTTC. Its translation is CASSFSSVYEQFF. Together with reference TRBV7-8 and TRBJ2-1, the CDR3 gives the full variable domain: GAGVSQSPRYKVAKRGQDVALRCDPISGHVSLFWYQQALGQGPEFLTYFQNEAQLDKSGLPSDRFFAERPEGSVSTLKIQRTQQEDSAVYLCASSFSSVYEQFFGPGTRLTVL.

The chain combines TRBV7-9 with TRBJ2-1; 7 nucleotides match TRBD2. V lost 4 bases, J lost 12 bases, and 3 bases stayed unmatched. Germline loops: CDR1 SEHNR, CDR2 FQNEAQ (reference sequence). The CDR3 contains 11 residues. The DNA of the CDR3 is TGTGCCAGCAGCTCCCTAGCGGTGCAGTTCTTC. Its translation: CASSSLAVQFF.

This rearrangement joins TRBV27 to TRBJ2-7; D is ambiguous. The germline V gene encodes CDR1 MNHEY and CDR2 SMNVEV (reference sequence). V was clipped by 0 bases and J by 0 bases, with 9 bases between them. The CDR3 has 15 residues. CDR3 residues: CASSLSRRSSYEQYF. CDR3 in DNA: TGTGCCAGCAGTTTATCAAGAAGGAGCTCCTACGAGCAGTACTTC.

The chain recombines TRBV6-6 with TRBJ2-5; tentatively, D is TRBD2 (5 bases). The germline V and J ends were trimmed by 0 bases and 1 base, with 12 bases remaining between them. Germline CDR1 is MNHNY and CDR2 is SVGAGI (reference sequence). CDR3 size: 16 residues. The CDR3, as DNA: TGTGCCAGCAGTTACTCGAGGGAACTAAGCCAAGAGACCCAGTACTTC. Protein: CASSYSRELSQETQYF.

The V and J genes are TRBV6-1 and TRBJ2-1; a weak D match, TRBD2 (5 bases). CDR3 length: 15 amino acids. The germline gives CDR1 MNHNS, CDR2 SASEGT. V was shortened by 7 bases and J by 4 bases, with 17 bases between the two germline ends. CDR3 bases: TGTGCCAGCACCGAGGGAGCGAATTCTTACAATGAGCAGTTCTTC. Its translation: CASTEGANSYNEQFF.

J is TRBJ1-3 and V is TRBV7-2, with D uncertain. CDR3 length: 15 amino acids. The V gene's germline CDR1 is SGHTA and CDR2 FQGNSA. Trimming took off 1 base at V and 4 bases at J, with 11 bases between the two ends. The CDR3 DNA sequence: TGTGCCAGCAGCTTAGGTTCGGCGGCGGGAAACACCATATATTTT. Translating it yields CASSLGSAAGNTIYF.

The chain employs TRBV7-9 and TRBJ2-7; a possible D gene is TRBD1 (5 bases). The CDR3 loop spans 13 amino acids. Germline V CDR1 and CDR2: SEHNR, FQNEAQ (reference sequence). Trimming left V 5 bases short and J 2 bases short, with 10 bases between. The CDR3 nucleotides read TGTGCCAGCAGCCCGACAGAAACCTACGAGCAGTACTTC. Translated: CASSPTETYEQYF.

This clone was seen more than once but under ten times. This chain links TRBV14 with TRBJ1-2; D unclear. The V gene lost 5 bases and the J gene lost 8 bases, with 18 bases spanning the gap. CDR3 length: 14 amino acids. Germline CDR1 SGHDN, CDR2 FVKESK. CDR3 in DNA: TGTGCCAGCAGCAACGTCCCGCGTGTGGAGGGCTACACCTTC. Its protein product is CASSNVPRVEGYTF.

This clone was picked up one time. As DNA, the CDR3 is TGCGCCAGCAGCCCGCCTAGCGGGAGTGCCACCGGGGAGCTGTTTTTT. Protein: CASSPPSGSATGELFF. The gene calls are TRBV4-1 and TRBJ2-2; 10 bases map to TRBD2. The ends lost 4 bases at V and 4 bases at J; junction bases unmatched: 6. The CDR3 is 16 residues long. From germline, CDR1 is MGHRA and CDR2 YSYEKL.

Concerning this clone: This sample also contains other DNA sequences that code for the same CDR3. This rearrangement joins TRBV6-6 to TRBJ1-1; no definite D call. V shed 0 bases and J shed 2 bases, with 4 bases lying between them. Germline CDR1 is MNHNY and CDR2 is SVGAGI (reference sequence). CDR3 length equals 13 residues. The CDR3 bases are TGTGCCAGCAGTTACTCGCTAAACACTGAAGCTTTCTTT. Translation gives CASSYSLNTEAFF.

The CDR3 region is CASSYRAATGGGIDEQYF. In DNA, the CDR3 is TGTGCCAGCAGTTACCGGGCGGCCACAGGGGGGGGTATCGACGAGCAGTACTTC. The chain joins TRBV6-7 to TRBJ2-7; D is perhaps TRBD1 (8 bases). TRBV6-7 carries the ORF label, with uncertain function. Trimming removed 2 bases at V and 5 bases at J, with 25 bases between. The CDR3 extends over 18 amino acids.

This rearrangement joins TRBV7-9 to TRBJ2-1, with D uncertain. Per germline, CDR1 SEHNR and CDR2 FQNEAQ (reference sequence). V was cut by 2 bases and J by 6 bases, with 8 bases left in between. The CDR3 spans 13 residues. The DNA of the CDR3 is TGTGCCAGCAGCTTACATATAGGCAATGAGCAGTTCTTC. Encoded protein: CASSLHIGNEQFF.

The chain combines TRBV28 with TRBJ1-2; 7 bases are a match to TRBD1. The CDR3 length is 15 residues. The J segment lost 4 bases and the V segment lost 4 bases, leaving 9 bases of the junction unmatched. Germline loops: CDR1 MDHEN, CDR2 SYDVKM. The CDR3: CASSSSPYRGYGYTF. DNA for the CDR3: TGTGCCAGCAGTTCGTCTCCCTACAGGGGCTATGGCTACACCTTC.

This chain joins TRBV9 and TRBJ2-3; D not resolved. Germline V gene sequence: CDR1 SGDLS, CDR2 YYNGEE. Trimming stripped 0 bases from V and 2 bases from J, with 10 bases between. This CDR3 contains 15 residues. The CDR3 is CASSVGSKLTDTQYF. The CDR3 nucleotides are TGTGCCAGCAGCGTAGGTTCTAAACTCACAGATACGCAGTATTTT. Looking up the rest from reference TRBV9 and TRBJ2-3 gives the full variable domain: DSGVTQTPKHLITATGQRVTLRCSPRSGDLSVYWYQQSLDQGLQFLIQYYNGEERAKGNILERFSAQQFPDLHSELNLSSLELGDSALYFCASSVGSKLTDTQYFGPGTRLTVL.

V usage is TRBV4-2 and J usage is TRBJ2-7; no clear D gene. This CDR3 has 12 residues. Between the trimmed V and J ends, which lost 1 base and 4 bases, there was a span of 5 bases. Per the germline V gene, CDR1 is LGHNA and CDR2 is YNFKEQ. CDR3 sequence (DNA): TGTGCCAGCAGCCAAGGGAGATACGAGCAGTACTTC. This gives the protein CASSQGRYEQYF.

The rearrangement joins TRBV28 to TRBJ2-1, with 10 bases that match TRBD2. From germline, CDR1 is MDHEN and CDR2 SYDVKM. V was pared by 6 bases and J by 1 base, with 9 bases of the junction left unmatched. This CDR3 has 17 amino acids. The CDR3 protein is CASSLTLAGGSYNEQFF. The CDR3 nucleotides read TGTGCCAGCAGCTTAACATTAGCGGGAGGATCCTACAATGAGCAGTTCTTC.

The gene calls are TRBV9 and TRBJ2-7, with 8 bases fitting TRBD1. Unmatched junction bases numbered 7, after V lost 3 bases and J lost 2 bases. This CDR3 has 15 amino acids. CDR1 is SGDLS and CDR2 is YYNGEE in the germline V gene. The CDR3 protein is CASSGGTGPTYEQYF. CDR3 in DNA: TGTGCCAGCAGCGGAGGGACAGGCCCCACCTACGAGCAGTACTTC.